These T cell receptor beta chains were read from a single sample in a study of blood T cell repertoires in COVID-19. Some clones are missing from TCRdb's copy, which holds only in-frame ones; the method was immunoSEQ multiplex PCR. The profile shows approximately 190,000 clones, 70% to 90% of them singletons. Sequencing input: peripheral blood. These TCRs come from a man in his fifties or sixties with active or convalescent COVID-19. Each CDR3 is given with its conserved first and last residue. The order of the fields is CDR3 protein, CDR3 DNA, D gene, J gene, V gene, clone size. The D gene is left open where the match is weak. Clone size is stated in some rows and not others, as once, few, many or a class when expanded.

cdr3_aa: CASSQEIDRDRETLNYGYTF
cdr3_nt: TGCGCCAGCAGCCAGGAGATTGACCGGGACAGGGAAACCCTAAACTATGGCTACACCTTC
d_call: TRBD1
j_call: TRBJ1-2
v_call: TRBV4-1
clone_size: .

cdr3_aa: CASSPRGGGGNTGELFF
cdr3_nt: TGTGCCAGCAGCCCTCGAGGTGGTGGTGGGAACACCGGGGAGCTGTTTTTT
d_call: .
j_call: TRBJ2-2
v_call: TRBV11-3
clone_size: .

cdr3_aa: CASSSRGGTDTQYF
cdr3_nt: TGTGCCAGCAGCTCGCGGGGGGGCACAGATACGCAGTATTTT
d_call: TRBD2
j_call: TRBJ2-3
v_call: TRBV7-9
clone_size: once

cdr3_aa: CASSGPGGAPLHF
cdr3_nt: TGTGCCAGCAGTGGCCCGGGAGGGGCACCCCTCCACTTT
d_call: .
j_call: TRBJ1-6
v_call: TRBV2
clone_size: .

cdr3_aa: CASSAVGPTIYF
cdr3_nt: TGTGCCAGCAGCGCCGTTGGGCCCACCATATATTTT
d_call: .
j_call: TRBJ1-3
v_call: TRBV7-9
clone_size: .

cdr3_aa: CASGLALWDRAGSPLHF
cdr3_nt: TGTGCTAGTGGTTTGGCACTTTGGGACAGGGCAGGTTCACCCCTCCACTTT
d_call: TRBD1
j_call: TRBJ1-6
v_call: TRBV12-5
clone_size: .

cdr3_aa: CASSIRTSGETQYF
cdr3_nt: TGTGCCAGCAGTATACGGACTAGCGGAGAGACCCAGTACTTC
d_call: TRBD2
j_call: TRBJ2-5
v_call: TRBV6-5
clone_size: .

cdr3_aa: CASSVAGQGVRNGELFF
cdr3_nt: TGTGCCAGCAGCGTAGCTGGACAGGGGGTTCGGAACGGGGAGCTGTTTTTT
d_call: TRBD1
j_call: TRBJ2-2
v_call: TRBV9
clone_size: .

cdr3_aa: CASSLLVFYEQYF
cdr3_nt: TGTGCCAGCAGCTTGTTAGTTTTCTACGAGCAGTACTTC
d_call: .
j_call: TRBJ2-7
v_call: TRBV5-5
clone_size: .

cdr3_aa: CASSLRNSGYGYTF
cdr3_nt: TGTGCCAGCAGTTTAAGAAATTCGGGCTATGGCTACACCTTC
d_call: .
j_call: TRBJ1-2
v_call: TRBV27
clone_size: .

cdr3_aa: CASSLLAPGETQYF
cdr3_nt: TGTGCCAGCAGCTTACTAGCGCCAGGCGAGACCCAGTACTTC
d_call: TRBD2
j_call: TRBJ2-5
v_call: TRBV5-6
clone_size: .

cdr3_aa: CASSEASRQGYGANVLTF
cdr3_nt: TGTGCCAGCAGTGAAGCGTCCCGACAGGGATATGGGGCCAACGTCCTGACTTTC
d_call: TRBD1
j_call: TRBJ2-6
v_call: TRBV6-1
clone_size: .

cdr3_aa: CASWGSGRVAGTWDTGELFF
cdr3_nt: TGTGCCAGCTGGGGATCTGGTCGTGTCGCGGGGACCTGGGACACCGGGGAGCTGTTTTTT
d_call: .
j_call: TRBJ2-2
v_call: TRBV3-1/TRBV3-2
clone_size: .

cdr3_aa: CASSSRQGATFGYGYTF
cdr3_nt: TGTGCCAGCAGTTCTCGACAGGGGGCGACCTTCGGCTATGGCTACACCTTC
d_call: TRBD1
j_call: TRBJ1-2
v_call: TRBV27
clone_size: .

cdr3_aa: CASRLTGQNTEAFF
cdr3_nt: TGTGCCAGCAGGCTGACAGGGCAGAACACTGAAGCTTTCTTT
d_call: TRBD1
j_call: TRBJ1-1
v_call: TRBV2
clone_size: .

cdr3_aa: CASSITAAGETQYF
cdr3_nt: TGTGCCAGTAGTATCACAGCTGCGGGAGAGACCCAGTACTTC
d_call: .
j_call: TRBJ2-5
v_call: TRBV19
clone_size: .

cdr3_aa: CASSEGQVHGYTF
cdr3_nt: TGTGCCAGCAGTGAGGGACAGGTCCATGGCTACACCTTC
d_call: TRBD1
j_call: TRBJ1-2
v_call: TRBV6-1
clone_size: .

cdr3_aa: CASSIDRIGLFF
cdr3_nt: TGTGCCAGCAGCATCGACAGAATTGGACTGTTTTTT
d_call: .
j_call: TRBJ2-2
v_call: TRBV11-1
clone_size: once

cdr3_aa: CASSLSAHPTDPFSGNTIYF
cdr3_nt: TGTGCCAGCAGCTTGTCGGCCCATCCTACAGACCCTTTCTCTGGAAACACCATATATTTT
d_call: .
j_call: TRBJ1-3
v_call: TRBV5-5
clone_size: .

cdr3_aa: CASVVMNTEAFF
cdr3_nt: TGTGCCAGCGTAGTAATGAACACTGAAGCTTTCTTT
d_call: .
j_call: TRBJ1-1
v_call: TRBV2
clone_size: .

cdr3_aa: CASSLLVSGGTYEQYF
cdr3_nt: TGTGCCAGCAGCTTGTTGGTTAGCGGGGGGACCTACGAGCAGTACTTC
d_call: TRBD2
j_call: TRBJ2-7
v_call: TRBV5-5
clone_size: .

cdr3_aa: CASSLVDTGGSYGVTGELFF
cdr3_nt: TGCGCCAGCAGCTTGGTAGACACAGGGGGTTCTTACGGAGTAACCGGGGAGCTGTTTTTT
d_call: TRBD1
j_call: TRBJ2-2
v_call: TRBV5-1
clone_size: .

cdr3_aa: CAISETDSLNEKLFF
cdr3_nt: TGTGCCATCAGTGAGACCGACAGCCTTAATGAAAAACTGTTTTTT
d_call: .
j_call: TRBJ1-4
v_call: TRBV10-3
clone_size: .

cdr3_aa: CAWGPFGGQPQHF
cdr3_nt: TGTGCCTGGGGTCCGTTTGGAGGTCAGCCCCAGCATTTT
d_call: .
j_call: TRBJ1-5
v_call: TRBV30
clone_size: .

cdr3_aa: CASSVDAINEQFF
cdr3_nt: TGTGCCAGCAGCGTAGACGCGATCAATGAGCAGTTCTTC
d_call: .
j_call: TRBJ2-1
v_call: TRBV9
clone_size: once

cdr3_aa: CASSDSGGGYGYTF
cdr3_nt: TGTGCCAGCAGTGACTCAGGGGGCGGATATGGCTACACCTTC
d_call: TRBD1
j_call: TRBJ1-2
v_call: TRBV7-9
clone_size: .

cdr3_aa: CASSARDSSYNEQFF
cdr3_nt: TGTGCCAGTAGTGCCCGGGACAGCTCCTACAATGAGCAGTTCTTC
d_call: TRBD1
j_call: TRBJ2-1
v_call: TRBV19
clone_size: .

cdr3_aa: CAWNRLAGGTTYEQYF
cdr3_nt: TGTGCCTGGAATCGGCTAGCGGGGGGTACTACCTACGAGCAGTACTTC
d_call: TRBD2
j_call: TRBJ2-7
v_call: TRBV30
clone_size: .